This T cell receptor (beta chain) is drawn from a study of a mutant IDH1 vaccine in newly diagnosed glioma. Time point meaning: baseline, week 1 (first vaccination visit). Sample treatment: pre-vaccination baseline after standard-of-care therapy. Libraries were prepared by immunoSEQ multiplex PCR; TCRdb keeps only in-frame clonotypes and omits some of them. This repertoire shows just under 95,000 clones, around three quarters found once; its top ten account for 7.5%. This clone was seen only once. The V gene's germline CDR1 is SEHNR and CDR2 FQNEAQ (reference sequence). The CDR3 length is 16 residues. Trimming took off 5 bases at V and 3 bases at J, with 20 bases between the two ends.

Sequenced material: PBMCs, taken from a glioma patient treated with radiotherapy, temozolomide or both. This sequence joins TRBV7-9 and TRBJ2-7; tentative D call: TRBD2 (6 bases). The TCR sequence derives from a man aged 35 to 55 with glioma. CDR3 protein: CASSHPRGRESYEQYF. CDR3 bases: TGTGCCAGCAGCCACCCGCGGGGCAGGGAGAGCTACGAGCAGTACTTC.